This T cell receptor beta chain was identified in a study of cytomegalovirus exposure and HLA in healthy donors. Study-level results: Across donors, most TCRs were seen rarely, yet some public ones were widespread. A list of 150 to 200 TCR beta chains associated with cytomegalovirus was given.

A note on this clone: The antigen is unknown.

The donors were part of the approximately 130-subject validation cohort, which stood apart from the 666-subject first cohort. Germline V gene data show CDR1 as LNHDA and CDR2 as SQIVND (reference sequence). Unmatched junction bases numbered 2, after V lost 3 bases and J lost 3 bases. The CDR3 is 15 residues long. Only in-frame clones appear in the TCRdb table, and some are missing; sequencing was by immunoSEQ multiplex PCR. The sample lists 60,000 to 85,000 clones, roughly 95% occurring once. V is TRBV19 and J is TRBJ2-2, with TRBD2 matching over 9 bases. This receptor was identified in a woman under 30 in good health and CMV-seropositive. Sequenced: PBMCs. The CDR3 DNA reads as TGTGCCAGTAGTATCCAGCGGGAGGACACCGGGGAGCTGTTTTTT. This gives the protein CASSIQREDTGELFF. The entire variable domain, with the rest obtained from reference TRBV19 and TRBJ2-2, is as follows: DGGITQSPKYLFRKEGQNVTLSCEQNLNHDAMYWYRQDPGQGLRLIYYSQIVNDFQKGDIAEGYSVSREKKESFPLTVTSAQKNPTAFYLCASSIQREDTGELFFGEGSRLTVL.